This entry describes one T cell receptor beta chain. The antigen is undetermined. This specimen belongs to a study of cytomegalovirus exposure and HLA in healthy donors. General study findings and limits: There were about 160 TCR beta chains listed as cytomegalovirus-associated.

The assay was immunoSEQ multiplex PCR, and TCRdb's table has in-frame clones only and misses some. The sample shows some 250,000 clones, nearly 90% of them seen only once. The CDR3 length is 16 residues. V was shortened by 5 bases and J by 1 base, with 15 bases between the two germline ends. Germline loops: CDR1 KGHSH, CDR2 LQKENI. The chain recombines TRBV18 with TRBJ1-3; unclear D gene. This clonotype originated in a woman under 30 in good health and CMV-seronegative. Sequenced sample: PBMCs. DNA for the CDR3: TGTGCCAGCTCAGGGCAGCCCGATTCTTCTGGAAACACCATATATTTT. Amino acids: CASSGQPDSSGNTIYF. Using reference TRBV18 and TRBJ1-3 for the parts outside the CDR3, the full variable domain is NAGVMQNPRHLVRRRGQEARLRCSPMKGHSHVYWYRQLPEEGLKFMVYLQKENIIDESGMPKERFSAEFPKEGPSILRIQQVVRGDSAAYFCASSGQPDSSGNTIYFGEGSWLTVV.